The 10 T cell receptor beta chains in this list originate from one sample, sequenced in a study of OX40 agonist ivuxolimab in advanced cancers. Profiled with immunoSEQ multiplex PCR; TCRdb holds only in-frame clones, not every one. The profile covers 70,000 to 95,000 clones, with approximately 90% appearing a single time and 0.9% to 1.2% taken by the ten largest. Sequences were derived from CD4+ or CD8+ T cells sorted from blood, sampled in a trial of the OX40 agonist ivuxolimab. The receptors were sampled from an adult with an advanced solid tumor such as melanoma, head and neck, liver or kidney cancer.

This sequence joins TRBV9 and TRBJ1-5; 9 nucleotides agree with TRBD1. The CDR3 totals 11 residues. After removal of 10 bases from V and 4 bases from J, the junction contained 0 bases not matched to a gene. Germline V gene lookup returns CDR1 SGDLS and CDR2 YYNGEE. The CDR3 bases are TGTGCCGACAGGGGGAATCAGCCCCAGCATTTT. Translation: CADRGNQPQHF.

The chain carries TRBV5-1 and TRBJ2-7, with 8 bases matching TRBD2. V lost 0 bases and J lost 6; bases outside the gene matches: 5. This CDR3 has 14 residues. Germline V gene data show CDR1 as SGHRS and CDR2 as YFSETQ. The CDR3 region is CASSLVGLAGEQYF. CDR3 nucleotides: TGCGCCAGCAGCTTGGTCGGACTAGCCGGCGAGCAGTACTTC.

The CDR3: CASSQDQFTGELFF. DNA of the CDR3: TGCGCCAGCAGCCAGGATCAATTCACCGGGGAGCTGTTTTTT. The chain couples TRBV4-1 to TRBJ2-2; D remains unclear. This CDR3 contains 14 residues. V lost 3 bases, J lost 4 bases, and 9 bases lay in between. The germline gives CDR1 MGHRA, CDR2 YSYEKL.

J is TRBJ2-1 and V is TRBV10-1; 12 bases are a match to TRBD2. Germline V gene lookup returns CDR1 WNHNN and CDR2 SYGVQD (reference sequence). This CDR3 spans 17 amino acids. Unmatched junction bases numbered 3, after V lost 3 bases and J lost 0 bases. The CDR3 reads CASSEGGLAGSYNEQFF. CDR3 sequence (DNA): TGCGCCAGCAGTGAAGGGGGACTAGCGGGCTCCTACAATGAGCAGTTCTTC.

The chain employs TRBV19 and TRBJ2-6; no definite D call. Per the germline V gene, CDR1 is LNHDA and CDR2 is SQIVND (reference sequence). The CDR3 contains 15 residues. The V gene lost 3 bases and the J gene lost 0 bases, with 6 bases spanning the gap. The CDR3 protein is CASSIYGSGANVLTF. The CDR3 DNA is TGTGCCAGTAGTATCTACGGCTCTGGGGCCAACGTCCTGACTTTC.

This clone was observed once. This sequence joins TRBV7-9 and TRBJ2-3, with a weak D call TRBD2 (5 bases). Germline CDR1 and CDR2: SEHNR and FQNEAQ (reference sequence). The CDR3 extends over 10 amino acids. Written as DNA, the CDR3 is TGTGCAGTCTCGGGGGATACGCAGTATTTT. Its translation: CAVSGDTQYF.

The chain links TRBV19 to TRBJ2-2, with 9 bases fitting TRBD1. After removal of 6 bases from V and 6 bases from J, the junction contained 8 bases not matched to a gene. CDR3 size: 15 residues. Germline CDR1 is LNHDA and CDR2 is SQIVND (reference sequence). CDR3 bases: TGTGCCAGTAGGGGACAGGGTGTGGGGGCCGGGGAGCTGTTTTTT. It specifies CASRGQGVGAGELFF.

CDR3 sequence: CASSSQGRIYEQYF. The CDR3 DNA is TGTGCCAGCAGTTCCCAGGGTCGAATCTACGAGCAGTACTTC. This rearrangement joins TRBV28 to TRBJ2-7, with D perhaps matching TRBD1 (5 bases). Deletions cut 4 bases from V and 3 bases from J, with 13 bases between. The CDR3 runs 14 residues. Germline CDR1 reads MDHEN; CDR2 reads SYDVKM.

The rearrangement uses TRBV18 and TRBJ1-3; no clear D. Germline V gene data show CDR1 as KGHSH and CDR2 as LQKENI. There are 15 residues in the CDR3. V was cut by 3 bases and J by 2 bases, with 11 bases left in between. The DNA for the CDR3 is TGTGCCAGCTCACCCCCCGGACTGACTGGAAACACCATATATTTT. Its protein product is CASSPPGLTGNTIYF. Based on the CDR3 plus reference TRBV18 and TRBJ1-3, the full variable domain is NAGVMQNPRHLVRRRGQEARLRCSPMKGHSHVYWYRQLPEEGLKFMVYLQKENIIDESGMPKERFSAEFPKEGPSILRIQQVVRGDSAAYFCASSPPGLTGNTIYFGEGSWLTVV.

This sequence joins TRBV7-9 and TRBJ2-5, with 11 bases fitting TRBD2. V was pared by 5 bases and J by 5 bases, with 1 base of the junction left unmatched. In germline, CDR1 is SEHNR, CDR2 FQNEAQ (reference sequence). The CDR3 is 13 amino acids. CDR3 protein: CASSTSGSETQYF. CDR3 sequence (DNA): TGTGCCAGCAGCACTAGCGGGAGTGAGACCCAGTACTTC.